These 10 T cell receptor beta chains originate from one sample sequenced in a study of T cells in Graves' hyperthyroidism and ophthalmopathy. Amplified TCR beta CDR3 regions came from RNA transcripts. When the TCR CDR3 underwent first-round RT-PCR, the HTBI primer set was used. TCRdb re-called the multiplex PCR reads with MiXCR, one entry per CDR3 protein. The sample consists of 400,000 to 500,000 distinct CDR3 sequences, about 15% of them appearing once. Material: blood. The receptor source for this set is a man between 18 and 35 years old with Graves' ophthalmopathy.

A note on this clonotype: A much larger clone lies a single base off, so this may be a read error. The rearrangement joins TRBV6-2 or TRBV6-3 to TRBJ1-2; TRBD1 might be the D (5 bases). CDR1 and CDR2 (germline): MNHEY, SVGEGT. This CDR3 region has 13 residues. The CDR3 DNA sequence: TGTGCCAGCAGTTATCGGGGCCAGTATGGCTACAACTTC. Translating it yields CASSYRGQYGYNF.

The chain employs TRBV7-6 and TRBJ1-5; D gene unclear. Germline-derived CDR1 and CDR2 are SGHVS and FNYEAQ. The CDR3 is 13 amino acids. Trimming took off 4 bases at V and 1 base at J, with 5 bases between the two ends. The chain's CDR3 is CASSSKSNQPQHF. CDR3 DNA: TGTGCCAGCAGCTCTAAGAGCAATCAGCCCCAGCATTTT.

A few counts support this clonotype. This sequence joins TRBV18 and TRBJ2-5, with 8 bases aligning to TRBD1. The junction had 15 bases not matched to a gene; V was cut back by 4 bases and J by 5 bases. The CDR3 is 17 amino acids. CDR1 KGHSH and CDR2 LQKENI come from the germline V gene. CDR3 in DNA: TGTGCCAGCTCACGAACCGGAGAACGGACAGGGTGGGAGACCCAGTACTTC. This encodes CASSRTGERTGWETQYF.

This clonotype appeared many times. The CDR3 DNA reads TGTGCCAGCAGCATTACTAGCGGGAGCTCCTACGAGCAGTACTTC. It encodes CASSITSGSSYEQYF. This sequence joins TRBV7-2 and TRBJ2-7; TRBD2 matches 11 bases. V was pared by 5 bases and J by 0 bases, with 3 bases of the junction left unmatched. Germline CDR1 SGHTA, CDR2 FQGNSA. The CDR3 consists of 15 residues.

In its sample, this clonotype was seen many times. V is TRBV9 and J is TRBJ2-1, with 9 bases matching TRBD1. CDR3 size: 15 residues. Unmatched junction bases numbered 8, after V lost 0 bases and J lost 10 bases. Germline V gene data show CDR1 as SGDLS and CDR2 as YYNGEE. The CDR3 nucleotides are TGTGCCAGCAGCGTAGCTTGGGGACAGGGATACGAGCAGTTCTTC. Translated, it gives CASSVAWGQGYEQFF.

This clonotype was observed many times. DNA for the CDR3: TGTGCCAGCAGTTTTTATGGGCAGAACACTGAAGCTTTCTTT. Its translation is CASSFYGQNTEAFF. The chain links TRBV12-3 or TRBV12-4 to TRBJ1-1; D ambiguous. With 3 bases removed from V and 1 base from J, the gap between germline ends came to 9 bases. The CDR3 totals 14 residues.

The chain employs TRBV11-3 and TRBJ2-7; TRBD1 agrees at 8 bases. The CDR3 sequence is 16 residues long. Trimming at V came to 5 bases and at J to 2 bases, leaving 11 bases not matched to a gene. Germline-derived CDR1 and CDR2 are SGHNT and YENEEA. CDR3 sequence (DNA): TGTGCCAGCAGCCAACAGGGGGTGGACTCGACCTACGAGCAGTACTTC. Protein sequence: CASSQQGVDSTYEQYF.

The sample holds many counts of this clonotype. CDR3 sequence (DNA): TGTGCCAGGATGGGGGTGCACGGCAGTACGCAGTATTTT. Translation: CARMGVHGSTQYF. The rearrangement uses TRBV2 and TRBJ2-3, with D perhaps matching TRBD1 or TRBD2 (5 bases each). The CDR3 has 13 amino acids. Germline V gives CDR1 SNHLY, CDR2 FYNNEI. Between the trimmed V and J ends, which lost 9 bases and 8 bases, there was a span of 18 bases.

This clonotype was detected ten times or more. V usage is TRBV5-1 and J usage is TRBJ1-4, with a weak D call TRBD1 (6 bases). The V gene lost 0 bases and the J gene lost 2 bases, with 11 bases spanning the gap. This CDR3 contains 16 residues. Germline CDR1 and CDR2: SGHRS and YFSETQ. CDR3 DNA sequence: TGCGCCAGCAGCTTGGCCCCACAGGGTACTAATGAAAAACTGTTTTTT. It codes for CASSLAPQGTNEKLFF.

This clonotype was counted many times. The J gene is TRBJ2-1, the V gene TRBV6-1, with 11 bases lining up with TRBD2. This CDR3 contains 14 residues. Losses at the gene ends were 6 bases for V and 7 bases for J; bases not matched to a gene: 5. The V gene's germline CDR1 is MNHNS and CDR2 SASEGT. CDR3 nucleotides: TGTGCCAGCAGGCGGATAGCGGGAGGGAATGAGCAGTTCTTC. Its translation is CASRRIAGGNEQFF.